A selection of T cell receptor beta chains follows, all from one sample in a study of PD-1 blockade in mismatch repair-deficient tumors. Assay: immunoSEQ multiplex PCR; the TCRdb copy retains only in-frame clones and omits some. The sample holds about 51,000 clones, 78% seen once. The sequenced sample was peripheral blood, obtained 4 weeks after starting pembrolizumab. The source is an adult with mismatch repair-deficient cancer. Both conserved end residues are part of each CDR3. Each record gives: clone size, J gene, CDR3 length, V gene, CDR3 protein. Rows may omit the clone size; those that give it use once, few, many or a size class.

abundance: NA
j_gene: TRBJ2-3
len: 16
v_gene: TRBV15
CDR3aa: CATSSHPTGNTDTQYF

abundance: NA
j_gene: TRBJ2-1
len: 14
v_gene: TRBV5-1
CDR3aa: CASSLYGGADEQFF

abundance: NA
j_gene: TRBJ1-2
len: 15
v_gene: TRBV5-1
CDR3aa: CASSVSRDSTYGYTF

abundance: NA
j_gene: TRBJ2-7
len: 12
v_gene: TRBV19
CDR3aa: CASSGTGWEQYF

abundance: NA
j_gene: TRBJ2-6
len: 18
v_gene: TRBV19
CDR3aa: CASQEASGRASGANVLTF

abundance: few
j_gene: TRBJ1-2
len: 14
v_gene: TRBV7-6
CDR3aa: CASSLAASAAGYTF

abundance: once
j_gene: TRBJ2-6
len: 18
v_gene: TRBV28
CDR3aa: CASSSGQGWVSGANVLTF

abundance: NA
j_gene: TRBJ1-1
len: 18
v_gene: TRBV7-6
CDR3aa: CASSSLQNSLGWNTEAFF

abundance: NA
j_gene: TRBJ1-1
len: 20
v_gene: TRBV7-8
CDR3aa: CASSSLSGTGAGWGDTEAFF

abundance: NA
j_gene: TRBJ2-3
len: 17
v_gene: TRBV5-1
CDR3aa: CASSLDGTSGNTDTQYF

abundance: many
j_gene: TRBJ1-5
len: 15
v_gene: TRBV28
CDR3aa: CASSGDREGIQPQHF

abundance: NA
j_gene: TRBJ2-7
len: 15
v_gene: TRBV18
CDR3aa: CASSREAGVVSEQYF

abundance: once
j_gene: TRBJ1-1
len: 16
v_gene: TRBV19
CDR3aa: CASSMGGRGRGTEAFF

abundance: few
j_gene: TRBJ2-3
len: 16
v_gene: TRBV13
CDR3aa: CASSINSGRAADTQYF

abundance: NA
j_gene: TRBJ2-2
len: 17
v_gene: TRBV7-3
CDR3aa: CASSYIGLGMNTGELFF

abundance: NA
j_gene: TRBJ1-1
len: 14
v_gene: TRBV5-6
CDR3aa: CASSRTGRNTEAFF

abundance: NA
j_gene: TRBJ1-3
len: 17
v_gene: TRBV9
CDR3aa: CASSEDPLGDRGNTIYF

abundance: NA
j_gene: TRBJ2-1
len: 17
v_gene: TRBV15
CDR3aa: CATSRDRGAGVSDEQFF

abundance: NA
j_gene: TRBJ1-2
len: 15
v_gene: TRBV5-1
CDR3aa: CASSPGTGVNYGYTF

abundance: few
j_gene: TRBJ1-2
len: 16
v_gene: TRBV29-1
CDR3aa: CSVVPRDTPPNYGYTF

abundance: NA
j_gene: TRBJ1-3
len: 15
v_gene: TRBV7-2
CDR3aa: CASSLGGLPGNTIYF

abundance: NA
j_gene: TRBJ2-1
len: 14
v_gene: TRBV11-3
CDR3aa: CASSPSPDASKWFF

abundance: NA
j_gene: TRBJ2-5
len: 16
v_gene: TRBV30
CDR3aa: CAWSLGTSGSRETQYF

abundance: few
j_gene: TRBJ1-2
len: 14
v_gene: TRBV11-2
CDR3aa: CASSIVGTPGGYTF

abundance: NA
j_gene: TRBJ2-6
len: 17
v_gene: TRBV7-8
CDR3aa: CASSSGLAGRGANVLTF

abundance: NA
j_gene: TRBJ1-5
len: 14
v_gene: TRBV19
CDR3aa: CASSPGTQARPQHF

abundance: NA
j_gene: TRBJ1-1
len: 13
v_gene: TRBV6-1
CDR3aa: CASSDQGYTEAFF

abundance: NA
j_gene: TRBJ1-3
len: 15
v_gene: TRBV7-3
CDR3aa: CASSLSAGLGNTIYF

abundance: NA
j_gene: TRBJ2-1
len: 16
v_gene: TRBV12-5
CDR3aa: CASGPGGTSGHNEQFF

abundance: NA
j_gene: TRBJ2-7
len: 12
v_gene: TRBV30
CDR3aa: CAWSGQSYEQYF

abundance: NA
j_gene: TRBJ2-7
len: 15
v_gene: TRBV5-5
CDR3aa: CASSPGGTGVYEQYF

abundance: NA
j_gene: TRBJ1-1
len: 14
v_gene: TRBV5-1
CDR3aa: CASSLDRGYTEAFF

abundance: once
j_gene: TRBJ1-1
len: 14
v_gene: TRBV30
CDR3aa: CAWSPWGSTTEAFF

abundance: NA
j_gene: TRBJ1-1
len: 13
v_gene: TRBV2
CDR3aa: CASSDTVNTEAFF

abundance: NA
j_gene: TRBJ1-5
len: 13
v_gene: TRBV6-5
CDR3aa: CASRPDQYQPQHF

abundance: NA
j_gene: TRBJ1-5
len: 13
v_gene: TRBV21-1
CDR3aa: CAISSGGLEPQHF

abundance: few
j_gene: TRBJ1-1
len: 15
v_gene: TRBV9
CDR3aa: CASSVAGTAYTEAFF

abundance: NA
j_gene: TRBJ2-1
len: 15
v_gene: TRBV12-5
CDR3aa: CASGLGQGGYNEQFF

abundance: NA
j_gene: TRBJ1-1
len: 15
v_gene: TRBV11-3
CDR3aa: CASSLGGVMNTEAFF

abundance: once
j_gene: TRBJ2-6
len: 17
v_gene: TRBV10-3
CDR3aa: CAISEDRDSSGANVLTF

abundance: NA
j_gene: TRBJ1-1
len: 13
v_gene: TRBV30
CDR3aa: CAWSQGPSTEAFF

abundance: few
j_gene: TRBJ2-7
len: 11
v_gene: TRBV7-9
CDR3aa: CASSFQGEQYF